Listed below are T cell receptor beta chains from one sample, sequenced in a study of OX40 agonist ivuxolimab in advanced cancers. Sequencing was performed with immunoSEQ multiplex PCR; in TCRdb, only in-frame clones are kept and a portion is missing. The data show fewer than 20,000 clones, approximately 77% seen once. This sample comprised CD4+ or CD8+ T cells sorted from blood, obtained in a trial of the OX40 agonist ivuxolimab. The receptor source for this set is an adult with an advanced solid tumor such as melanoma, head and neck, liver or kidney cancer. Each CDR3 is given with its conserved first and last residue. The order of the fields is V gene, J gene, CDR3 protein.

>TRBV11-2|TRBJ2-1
CASSFDRDNEQFF
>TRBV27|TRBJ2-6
CASSPRLGSNSGANVLTF
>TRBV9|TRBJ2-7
CASSEGAGAQDYEQYF
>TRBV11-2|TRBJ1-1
CASSLISRGQAFF
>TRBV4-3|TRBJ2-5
CASSQDWSSGGTTQYF
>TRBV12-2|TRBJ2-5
CASRLCFAGTQETQYF
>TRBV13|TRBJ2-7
CASSWGLAGGSSSYEQYF
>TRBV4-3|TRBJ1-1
CASSQDGGHQNTEAFF
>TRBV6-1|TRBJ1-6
CASSEAGAGGGAPYSSPLHF
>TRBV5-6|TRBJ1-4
CASSLSGESEKLFF
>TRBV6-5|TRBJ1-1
CASSYGTGSAFF
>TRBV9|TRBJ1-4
CASSSLGDSRGAANEKLFF
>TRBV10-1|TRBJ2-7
CASSHGVQGGYEQYF
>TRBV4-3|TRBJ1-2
CASSWVGGNYGYTF
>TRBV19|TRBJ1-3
CASSIAGSGNTIYF
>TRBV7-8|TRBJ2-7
CASSEADYEQYF
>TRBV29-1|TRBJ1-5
CSVKDAGDQPQHF
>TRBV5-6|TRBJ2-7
CASSLDRSYEQYF
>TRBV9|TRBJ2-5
CASSVEGGTETQYF
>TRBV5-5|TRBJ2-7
CASSLAGDLDEQYF
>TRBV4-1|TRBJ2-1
CASSQETPWTGGTYNEQFF
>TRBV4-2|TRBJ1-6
CASSQGGPGESSPLHF
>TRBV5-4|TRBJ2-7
CASSLPRLGPYEQYF
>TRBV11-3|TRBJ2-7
CASSLVGLSSYEQYF
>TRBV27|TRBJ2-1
CASSGQDYNEQFF
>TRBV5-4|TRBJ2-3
CASSIERGGLADTQYF
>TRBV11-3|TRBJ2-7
CASSLARASGDYEQYF
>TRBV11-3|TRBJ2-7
CASSPRGRYEQYF
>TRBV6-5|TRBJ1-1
CASRMGQSTEAFF
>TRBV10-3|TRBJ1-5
CAISRDQHQPQHF
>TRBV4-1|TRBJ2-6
CASSQEGVAYSGANVLTF
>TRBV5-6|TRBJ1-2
CASSSGQIGNYGYTF
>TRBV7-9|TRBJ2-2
CASSQGQGFGTGELFF
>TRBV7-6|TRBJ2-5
CASSLTSGAQTQYF
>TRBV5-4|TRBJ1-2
CASSLSGLNYGYTF
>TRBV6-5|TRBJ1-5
CASSLTGGPNQPQHF
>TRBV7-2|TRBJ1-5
CASSPWTGGDQPQHF
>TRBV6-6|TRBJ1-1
CASSYSGFHTEAFF
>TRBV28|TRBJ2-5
CASSLGPSGVPSETQYF
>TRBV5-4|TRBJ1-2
CASSLGQSGYGYTF